A selection of T cell receptor beta chains follows, all from one sample in a study of Ad26.COV2.S vaccination and SARS-CoV-2 variants. Measured with immunoSEQ multiplex PCR; TCRdb has only the in-frame clones, and not every one. The table lists 380,000 or so clones, 80% to 90% of them singletons. The specimen comprised peripheral blood, sampled in a trial of Ad26.COV2.S vaccine versus placebo. The receptors here all came from a person aged 18 to 59 who received the Ad26.COV2.S COVID-19 vaccine or a placebo. Each CDR3 is given with its conserved first and last residue. A D gene is named only where the DNA matches it firmly. Size values are once, few and many counts, or a class for expanded clones, and some rows have none.

j_call,clone_size,d_call,v_call,cdr3_nt,cdr3_aa
TRBJ2-2,NA,NA,TRBV7-2,TGTGCCAGCAGCTTAGGAGCCGGGGAGCTGTTTTTT,CASSLGAGELFF
TRBJ2-4,NA,NA,TRBV19,TGTGCCAGTAGTAATAAACTAGCCAAAAACATTCAGTACTTC,CASSNKLAKNIQYF
TRBJ1-2,NA,NA,TRBV5-1,TGCGCCAGCAGGGAGCAGGAGCTCTATGGCTACACCTTC,CASREQELYGYTF
TRBJ2-7,NA,TRBD1,TRBV6-5,TGTGCCAGCAGTTACTCGGGGACAGGGGTCCACTACGAGCAGTACTTC,CASSYSGTGVHYEQYF
TRBJ2-1,NA,TRBD2,TRBV5-6,TGTGCCAGCAGCTTACGCGGGGGGGACTACAATGAGCAGTTCTTC,CASSLRGGDYNEQFF
TRBJ2-4,NA,NA,TRBV5-4,TGTGCCAGCAGCTTGAGAGCCCTGGGCCAGAAAAACATTCAGTACTTC,CASSLRALGQKNIQYF
TRBJ1-5,NA,TRBD1,TRBV9,TGTGCCAGCAGCCCAGGAATCCAGGGGGCCTCTCAGCCCCAGCATTTT,CASSPGIQGASQPQHF
TRBJ1-6,NA,NA,TRBV7-9,TGTGCCAGCAGCTTGGAGGGAAGGAATTCACCCCTCCACTTT,CASSLEGRNSPLHF
TRBJ2-1,NA,NA,TRBV20-1,TGCAGTGCTAGGGAACCCCGGGGGCAGTTCTTC,CSAREPRGQFF
TRBJ1-6,NA,TRBD1,TRBV12-5,TGTGCTAGTGGTTTCAGGGGGGGATATAATTCACCCCTCCACTTT,CASGFRGGYNSPLHF
TRBJ1-3,few,NA,TRBV7-9,TGTGCCAGCAGCTTAGCTTTTTATGACCAAAGCGGGCGAAACACCATATATTTT,CASSLAFYDQSGRNTIYF
TRBJ2-5,NA,NA,TRBV23-1,TGCGCCAGCAGTCAACCACTGGGGGGCCCGCGTGAGACCCAGTACTTC,CASSQPLGGPRETQYF
TRBJ1-5,NA,TRBD1,TRBV6-6,TGTGCCAGCAGTTACGTAACAGGGGTTGGCAATCAGCCCCAGCATTTT,CASSYVTGVGNQPQHF
TRBJ2-1,NA,NA,TRBV30,TGTGCCTGGCGCTCCTACAATGAGCAGTTCTTC,CAWRSYNEQFF